This T cell receptor beta chain was identified during a study of control samples from healthy donors and cancer patients. Sequencing used immunoSEQ multiplex PCR; TCRdb keeps in-frame clones, though not all of them. The sample shows 170,000 or so clones, around 94% of them seen only once. V shed 5 bases and J shed 0 bases, with 14 bases lying between them. Per germline, CDR1 SQVTM and CDR2 ANQGSEA. The CDR3 is made up of 15 amino acids. This chain connects TRBV29-1 to TRBJ1-5; unclear D gene. The clonotype comes from a young woman in good health. Sequenced material: blood. CDR3: CSVSVGGYSNQPQHF. CDR3 bases: TGCAGCGTTTCAGTGGGTGGCTATAGCAATCAGCCCCAGCATTTT.